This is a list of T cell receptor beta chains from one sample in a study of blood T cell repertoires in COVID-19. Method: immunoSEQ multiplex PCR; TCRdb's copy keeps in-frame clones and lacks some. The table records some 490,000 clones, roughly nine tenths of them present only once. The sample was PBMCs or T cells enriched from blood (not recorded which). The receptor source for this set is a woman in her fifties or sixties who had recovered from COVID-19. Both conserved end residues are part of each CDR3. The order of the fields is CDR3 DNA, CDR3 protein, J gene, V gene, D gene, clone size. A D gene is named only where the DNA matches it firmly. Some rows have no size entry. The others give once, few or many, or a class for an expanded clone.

DNA: TGTGCCAGCAGATGGGGGGACCCGAACTATGGCTACACCTTC; CDR3: CASRWGDPNYGYTF; J: TRBJ1-2; V: TRBV5-5; D: -; size: -
DNA: TGCAGCTGGGGCCGGATGAACACTGAAGCTTTCTTT; CDR3: CSWGRMNTEAFF; J: TRBJ1-1; V: TRBV29-1; D: -; size: -
DNA: TGTGCCAGCAGATATTCGGGGGGAGGTTATGGCTACACCTTC; CDR3: CASRYSGGGYGYTF; J: TRBJ1-2; V: TRBV2; D: -; size: -
DNA: TGTGCCAGCAGCTCGCAAACTAGCGGGCAAACCGGGGAGCTGTTTTTT; CDR3: CASSSQTSGQTGELFF; J: TRBJ2-2; V: TRBV7-6; D: TRBD2; size: -
DNA: TGTGCCAGCAGGCCCAGGGGAGACACTGAAGCTTTCTTT; CDR3: CASRPRGDTEAFF; J: TRBJ1-1; V: TRBV6-1; D: -; size: -
DNA: TGCGCCAACCGACAGGTACTCTTAGGGTATGGCTACACCTTC; CDR3: CANRQVLLGYGYTF; J: TRBJ1-2; V: TRBV23-1; D: -; size: -
DNA: TGCGCCAGCAGCTTGGGGGGACTAGGTGAAAAACTGTTTTTT; CDR3: CASSLGGLGEKLFF; J: TRBJ1-4; V: TRBV5-1; D: -; size: -
DNA: TGTGCCAGCAGCCAAGATTTAGGGACTAGCTCCTACGAGCAGTACTTC; CDR3: CASSQDLGTSSYEQYF; J: TRBJ2-7; V: TRBV3-1/TRBV3-2; D: TRBD2; size: once
DNA: TGTGCCAGCAGCGGAGGGGGGGCCACCGGGGAGCTGTTTTTT; CDR3: CASSGGGATGELFF; J: TRBJ2-2; V: TRBV5-4; D: -; size: -
DNA: TGTGCCACCAGTGACCGACAGGGCGGCTACACCTTC; CDR3: CATSDRQGGYTF; J: TRBJ1-2; V: TRBV24-1; D: TRBD1; size: -
DNA: TGTGCCAGCAGTTCCCACAGGGACGGCTACACCTTC; CDR3: CASSSHRDGYTF; J: TRBJ1-2; V: TRBV6-5; D: -; size: once
DNA: TGTGCCAGCTCACCAGCAGGACAGAACACTGAAGCTTTCTTT; CDR3: CASSPAGQNTEAFF; J: TRBJ1-1; V: TRBV18; D: -; size: -
DNA: TGTGCCAGCAGCGGGACAGGGACGTCAACCTACGAGCAGTACTTC; CDR3: CASSGTGTSTYEQYF; J: TRBJ2-7; V: TRBV7-9; D: TRBD1; size: -
DNA: TGTGCCAGCAGCCAAGATCATTGGGGGGGGATGGATGGCTACACCTTC; CDR3: CASSQDHWGGMDGYTF; J: TRBJ1-2; V: TRBV3-1/TRBV3-2; D: -; size: -
DNA: TGTGCCAGCTCACCGGGACAGGGTTCACCCCTCCACTTT; CDR3: CASSPGQGSPLHF; J: TRBJ1-6; V: TRBV18; D: TRBD1; size: -